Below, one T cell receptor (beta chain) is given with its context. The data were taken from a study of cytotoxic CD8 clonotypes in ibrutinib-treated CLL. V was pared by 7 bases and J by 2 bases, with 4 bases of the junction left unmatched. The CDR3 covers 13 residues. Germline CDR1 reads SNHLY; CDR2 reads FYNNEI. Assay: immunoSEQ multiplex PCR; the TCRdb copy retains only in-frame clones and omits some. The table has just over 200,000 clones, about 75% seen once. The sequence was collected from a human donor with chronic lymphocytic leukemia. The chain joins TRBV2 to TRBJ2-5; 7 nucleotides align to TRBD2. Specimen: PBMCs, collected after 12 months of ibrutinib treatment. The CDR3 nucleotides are TGTGCCAGCATGGGGGGGGAACAAGAGACCCAGTACTTC. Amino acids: CASMGGEQETQYF.